This TCR beta chain was documented in a study of blood T cell repertoires in COVID-19. The method was immunoSEQ multiplex PCR; TCRdb's version includes in-frame clones alone and lacks a portion of them. The sample includes roughly 260,000 clones, roughly 86% of them seen just once. Trimming removed 6 bases from V and 3 bases from J, with 13 bases in between. Germline V lookup: CDR1 MNHEY, CDR2 SVGAGI. The CDR3 is 14 amino acids. The chain is built from TRBV6-5 and TRBJ2-3, with D possibly matching TRBD2 (5 bases). This receptor was identified in a woman in her 50s with acute or convalescent COVID-19. What was sequenced was peripheral blood. The CDR3 loop reads CASSATGVTDTQYF. The CDR3 DNA reads TGTGCCAGCAGCGCCACCGGGGTTACAGATACGCAGTATTTT.